A single count supports the clone carrying this T cell receptor beta chain. Authors' analysis steps: Reference gene primers were amplified, and this amplification served to estimate nucleated cell counts. Assay: immunoSEQ multiplex PCR; the TCRdb copy retains only in-frame clones and omits some. Clonal size and the V and J genes are those of that table, whereas D and trimming came from the DNA. The table includes about 130,000 clones, roughly 83% detected once. The data are from a study of blood T cell repertoires in COVID-19. Turning to the study itself: From the United States, Italy and Spain came samples of acute and convalescent COVID-19. Sources were T cells, B-cell-depleted T cells, or PBMCs; the material itself was cDNA or gDNA.

CDR3 size: 12 residues. Trimming pared 3 bases from V and 2 bases from J, leaving 3 bases between. CDR1 and CDR2 from the germline V gene are SEHNR and FQNEAQ (reference sequence). J is TRBJ2-3 and V is TRBV7-9; the D is unclear. The TCR sequence derives from a human donor in a cohort sampled during active COVID-19. The sequenced material came from peripheral blood. The CDR3 loop reads CASSFSTDTQYF. The CDR3 DNA reads TGTGCCAGCAGCTTCTCCACAGATACGCAGTATTTT.